This T cell receptor (beta chain) was sequenced during a study of CD8+ T cells in alopecia areata. The CDR3 covers 13 residues. CDR1 and CDR2 (germline): SQVTM, ANQGSEA. V lost 4 bases to trimming and J lost 5 bases, with 15 bases between them. Stated treatment: oral pan-JAK inhibitor, 5-10 mg twice daily. The study team obtained lesional scalp punch biopsies and peripheral blood from alopecia areata patients. RNA extraction and reverse transcription yielded cDNA as sequencing template. The table came from immunoSEQ multiplex PCR; TCRdb's copy has only in-frame clones and leaves some out. Among approximately 210,000 clones listed, around 64% were seen once.

Source: CD4+ T cells sorted from blood, taken around week 47, from a patient treated with tofacitinib. The chain has TRBV29-1 and TRBJ2-7; D may be TRBD1 or TRBD2 (6 bases each). The sequence was obtained from a human donor with alopecia areata. The CDR3 region is CSVGGGRGNEQYF. The CDR3 nucleotides are TGCAGCGTTGGAGGGGGGCGCGGAAACGAGCAGTACTTC.